What follows are 16 T cell receptor beta chains derived from one specimen sequenced in a study of CD8 T cells in Susac syndrome. RNA, at roughly 0.5 to 1 ug, was reverse transcribed with random hexamers. MiXCR, run by TCRdb on the immunoSEQ multiplex PCR reads, gives a single entry per CDR3 protein. The table has 160,000 or so distinct CDR3 sequences, 85% to 95% seen once. Sequencing input: CD8+ T cells from PBMCs. The origin of the receptors is a human donor with multiple sclerosis.

The gene calls are TRBV9 and TRBJ2-7; D ambiguous. CDR3 length: 12 residues. Per germline, CDR1 SGDLS and CDR2 YYNGEE. The ends were cut back, 4 bases at V and 2 bases at J, with 7 bases in the middle. CDR3 protein: CASSSRAYEQYF. As DNA, the CDR3 is TGTGCCAGCAGCTCCCGTGCCTACGAGCAGTACTTC.

J is TRBJ2-7 and V is TRBV9; possible D gene TRBD2, 6 bases. The CDR3 is 13 amino acids. Germline lookup yields CDR1 SGDLS and CDR2 YYNGEE. V lost 9 bases and J lost 4, with 17 bases in between. The CDR3: CANAGSNEYEQYF. The CDR3 DNA follows: TGTGCCAATGCGGGGTCCAACGAATACGAGCAGTACTTC.

There are a few counts of this clonotype. The CDR3 sequence is CARVCYNEQFF. CDR3 nucleotides: TGTGCCCGAGTATGCTACAATGAGCAGTTCTTC. The chain combines TRBV6-1 with TRBJ2-1; D ambiguous. This CDR3 is built from 11 residues. Trimming removed 11 bases at V and 3 bases at J, with 8 bases between. CDR1 is MNHNS, CDR2 SASEGT, per germline.

The chain employs TRBV14 and TRBJ1-1; D is unresolved. Per the germline V gene, CDR1 is SGHDN and CDR2 is FVKESK. Trimming stripped 3 bases from V and 0 bases from J, with 11 bases between. The CDR3 contains 15 residues. CDR3 residues: CASSQNYDLNTEAFF. The CDR3 bases are TGTGCCAGCAGCCAGAACTACGACCTGAACACTGAAGCTTTCTTT.

The CDR3: CASSIQGNYGYTF. For the CDR3, the DNA is TGTGCCAGCAGCATACAGGGGAACTATGGCTACACCTTC. This chain links TRBV9 with TRBJ1-2; 7 nucleotides align to TRBD1. Unmatched junction bases numbered 2, after V lost 4 bases and J lost 2 bases. Germline V gene sequence: CDR1 SGDLS, CDR2 YYNGEE. CDR3 size: 13 residues.

V usage is TRBV12-5 and J usage is TRBJ1-6; TRBD1 aligns across 10 bases. With V trimmed by 2 bases and J by 7 bases, 8 bases remained unmatched. The CDR3 runs to 17 residues. Germline V gene data show CDR1 as LGHNT and CDR2 as FRNRAP. CDR3 coding DNA: TGTGCTAGTGGTTTGCCGCCCCTGGACAGGGGGAATTCACCCCTCCACTTT. It yields the protein CASGLPPLDRGNSPLHF. The full variable domain, with the rest looked up from reference TRBV12-5 and TRBJ1-6, is DARVTQTPRHKVTEMGQEVTMRCQPILGHNTVFWYRQTMMQGLELLAYFRNRAPLDDSGMPKDRFSAEMPDATLATLKIQPSEPRDSAVYFCASGLPPLDRGNSPLHFGNGTRLTVT.

This clonotype has just one count. The chain couples TRBV27 to TRBJ2-3; D gene unclear. V lost 5 bases and J 9 bases, leaving 21 bases between the germline ends. This CDR3 region has 15 residues. Germline V gene lookup returns CDR1 MNHEY and CDR2 SMNVEV (reference sequence). CDR3 loop: CASSPLPARPETQYF. The DNA for the CDR3 is TGTGCCAGCAGTCCCCTCCCCGCCAGGCCCGAGACGCAGTATTTT.

This chain links TRBV9 with TRBJ1-3; no reliable D call. This CDR3 is 15 amino acids long. CDR1 is SGDLS, CDR2 YYNGEE, per germline. V was trimmed by 0 bases and J by 0 bases, leaving 7 bases between them. CDR3 in DNA: TGTGCCAGCAGCGTAGGAGGAAGCTCTGGAAACACCATATATTTT. Its translation: CASSVGGSSGNTIYF.

The rearrangement links TRBV30 to TRBJ2-7; the D gene is possibly TRBD2 (6 bases). The CDR3 covers 13 residues. Germline V gene lookup returns CDR1 GTSNPN and CDR2 SVGIG (reference sequence). The CDR3 nucleotides are TGTGCTTTGGAGGAGGGGAGCTCCTACGAGCAGTACTTC. Its protein is CALEEGSSYEQYF.

The chain employs TRBV13 and TRBJ2-7; D may correspond to TRBD1 or TRBD2 (6 bases each). The germline V and J ends were trimmed by 5 bases and 2 bases, with 13 bases remaining between them. CDR3 length equals 14 residues. Germline-derived CDR1 and CDR2 are PRHDT and FYEKMQ (reference sequence). In nucleotides, the CDR3 is TGTGCCAGCAGCGCCGGGGGCAGAGCCTACGAGCAGTACTTC. It is translated as CASSAGGRAYEQYF.

The J gene is TRBJ1-2, the V gene TRBV20-1; D is uncertain. Germline loops: CDR1 DFQATT, CDR2 SNEGSKA (reference sequence). The V and J ends lost 5 bases and 3 bases respectively, with 13 bases between them. CDR3 length: 13 residues. The CDR3 nucleotides are TGCAGTGCTCAGGCTGAGAGTTACTATGGCTACACCTTC. Translated, it gives CSAQAESYYGYTF.

The chain combines TRBV6-1 with TRBJ2-3, with D uncertain. This CDR3 has 13 amino acids. In germline, CDR1 is MNHNS, CDR2 SASEGT. Trimming cost V 3 bases and J 1 base, with 5 bases left between them. CDR3 coding DNA: TGTGCCAGCAGTGATCCCCGCACAGATACGCAGTATTTT. Translation: CASSDPRTDTQYF.

The CDR3 spells CASSSSGLATDTQYF. The DNA for the CDR3 is TGTGCCAGCAGTTCTTCTGGACTAGCTACAGATACGCAGTATTTT. This sequence joins TRBV6-2 or TRBV6-3 and TRBJ2-3, with 8 bases lining up with TRBD2. The CDR3 consists of 15 residues. Germline V gene lookup returns CDR1 MNHEY and CDR2 SVGEGT. With V trimmed by 4 bases and J by 3 bases, 6 bases remained unmatched.

J is TRBJ1-1 and V is TRBV16; D is unclear. Germline loops: CDR1 KGHSY, CDR2 FQNENV. V shed 2 bases and J shed 4 bases, with 8 bases lying between them. The CDR3 is 13 amino acids. The CDR3 loop reads CASSQPTLTEAFF. CDR3 nucleotides: TGTGCCAGCAGCCAACCCACTCTCACTGAAGCTTTCTTT.

The CDR3 region is CASSWGAFGYGYTF. The CDR3 region has the DNA TGTGCCAGCAGTTGGGGGGCTTTTGGCTATGGCTACACCTTC. V usage is TRBV27 and J usage is TRBJ1-2; perhaps TRBD1 as D (6 bases). CDR1 and CDR2 (germline): MNHEY, SMNVEV (reference sequence). V was trimmed by 4 bases and J by 4 bases, leaving 13 bases between them. The CDR3 sequence is 14 residues long.

The rearrangement joins TRBV12-3 or TRBV12-4 to TRBJ2-7, with a possible D match to TRBD2 (5 bases). The CDR3 consists of 13 residues. V was pared by 2 bases and J by 6 bases, with 11 bases between. The CDR3 sequence: CASSLNLRAEQYF. CDR3 coding DNA: TGTGCCAGCAGTTTAAATCTGAGGGCCGAGCAGTACTTC.